This TCR beta chain was captured by sequencing in a study of control samples from healthy donors and cancer patients. Sequencing used immunoSEQ multiplex PCR; TCRdb keeps in-frame clones, though not all of them. The data show approximately 94,000 clones, about 86% seen once. This clonotype was obtained from a woman in her forties or fifties in good health. Sequences were obtained from blood.

In DNA form, the CDR3 reads TGTGCCAGCAGCCCCCGCGGCCAAGAGACCCAGTACTTC. Its protein is CASSPRGQETQYF. The rearrangement uses TRBV7-3 and TRBJ2-5; no clear D gene. Germline loops: CDR1 SGHTA, CDR2 FQGTGA. The CDR3 runs 13 residues. V dropped 5 bases and J dropped 1 base, with 8 bases sitting between them.